This T cell receptor (beta chain) was sequenced during a study of T-cell memory formation after mild COVID-19. General observations from the study: A second wave expanding day 15 to 37 was CD4+-biased; contracting clones were balanced.

The V end was cut by 9 bases, the J end by 4 bases, with 16 bases between. Per the germline V gene, CDR1 is SNHLY and CDR2 is FYNNEI. This CDR3 is built from 14 residues. This clonotype was counted a few times. Its cognate antigen is unknown. Using its own MiXCR run on the 5' RACE reads, TCRdb lists one record per CDR3 protein. The sample includes about 560,000 distinct CDR3 sequences, more than 15% seen only once; the top ten take about 12%. The chain employs TRBV2 and TRBJ2-4; the D call may be TRBD1 or TRBD2 (5 bases each). The TCR comes from an adult woman who had mild COVID-19 (a few samples of this study predate the infection). Cell type and time point are not known. Sequenced: PBMCs or a T cell subset sorted from them (not recorded which). CDR3 bases: TGTGCCAGTCTACCCGGGACCGCGAAAAACATTCAGTACTTC. Amino acids: CASLPGTAKNIQYF.